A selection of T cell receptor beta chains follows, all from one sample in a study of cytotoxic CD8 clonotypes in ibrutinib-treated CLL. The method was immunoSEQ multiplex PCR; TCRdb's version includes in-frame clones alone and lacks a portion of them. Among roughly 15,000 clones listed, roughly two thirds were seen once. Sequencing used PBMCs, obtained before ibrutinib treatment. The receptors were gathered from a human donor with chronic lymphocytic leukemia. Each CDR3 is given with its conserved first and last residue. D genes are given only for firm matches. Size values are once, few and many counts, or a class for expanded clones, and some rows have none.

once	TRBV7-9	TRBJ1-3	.	CASSPSLQSSGNTIYF	TGTGCCAGCAGCCCCTCACTCCAGAGCTCTGGAAACACCATATATTTT
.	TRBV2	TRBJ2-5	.	CASSGQLGETQYF	TGTGCCAGCAGTGGACAGCTGGGAGAGACCCAGTACTTC
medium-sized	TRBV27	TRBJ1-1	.	CASSFGGPNTEAFF	TGTGCCAGCAGTTTCGGGGGACCGAACACTGAAGCTTTCTTT
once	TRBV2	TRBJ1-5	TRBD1	CASSQNQGGTNQPQHF	TGTGCCAGCAGTCAGAATCAGGGGGGGACCAATCAGCCCCAGCATTTT
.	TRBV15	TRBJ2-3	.	CATSRAGLYGTDTQYF	TGTGCCACCAGCAGAGCGGGCCTTTACGGCACAGATACGCAGTATTTT
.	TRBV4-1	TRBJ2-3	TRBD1	CASSLGQGSTDTQYF	TGCGCCAGCAGCCTAGGACAGGGGAGCACAGATACGCAGTATTTT
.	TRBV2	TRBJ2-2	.	CASSGQNTGELFF	TGTGCCAGCAGTGGGCAGAACACCGGGGAGCTGTTTTTT
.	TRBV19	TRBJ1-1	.	CASIKGNTEAFF	TGTGCCAGTATTAAAGGGAACACTGAAGCTTTCTTT
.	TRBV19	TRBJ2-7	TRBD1	CASSRRTGGDPLLF	TGTGCCAGTAGTAGAAGGACAGGGGGAGATCCTCTCCTATTC
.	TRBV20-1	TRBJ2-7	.	CSASLSREQYF	TGCAGTGCTAGCCTCTCCCGCGAGCAGTACTTC
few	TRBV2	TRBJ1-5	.	CASSGATVYSNQPQHF	TGTGCCAGCAGTGGAGCGACAGTATATAGCAATCAGCCCCAGCATTTT
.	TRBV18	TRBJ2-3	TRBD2	CASSPGLADGADTQYF	TGTGCCAGCTCCCCCGGACTAGCGGATGGTGCAGATACGCAGTATTTT
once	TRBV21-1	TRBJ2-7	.	CASSVQTGGIDEQYF	TGTGCCAGCAGCGTTCAGACAGGGGGCATCGACGAGCAGTACTTC
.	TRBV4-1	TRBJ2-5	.	CASSQDEMETQYF	TGCGCCAGCAGCCAAGATGAGATGGAGACCCAGTACTTC
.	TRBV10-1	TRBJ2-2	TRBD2	CASTPGGGSRTGELFF	TGCGCCAGCACCCCGGGAGGGGGGTCGAGGACCGGGGAGCTGTTTTTT
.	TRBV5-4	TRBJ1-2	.	CASSLGVGEGYTF	TGTGCCAGCAGCTTGGGGGTCGGAGAGGGCTACACCTTC
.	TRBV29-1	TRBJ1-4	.	CSVRRNNEKLFF	TGCAGCGTTCGACGGAATAATGAAAAACTGTTTTTT
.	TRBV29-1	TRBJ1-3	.	CSATPRGTGNTIYF	TGCAGCGCAACCCCGAGGGGTACTGGAAACACCATATATTTT
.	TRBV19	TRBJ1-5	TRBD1	CASSADRGNQPQHF	TGTGCCAGTAGTGCTGACAGGGGCAATCAGCCCCAGCATTTT
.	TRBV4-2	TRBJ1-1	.	CASSQDWGFGAEAFF	TGTGCCAGCAGCCAAGATTGGGGGTTCGGGGCTGAAGCTTTCTTT
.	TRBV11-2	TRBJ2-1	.	CASSLDSRTGLSYNEQFF	TGTGCCAGCAGCTTAGATTCTCGGACGGGGCTCAGCTACAATGAGCAGTTCTTC
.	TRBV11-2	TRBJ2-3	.	CASSLVANPTDTQYF	TGTGCCAGCAGCTTAGTAGCAAACCCCACAGATACGCAGTATTTT
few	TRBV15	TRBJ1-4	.	CATSRVRQGNEKLFF	TGTGCCACCAGCAGAGTGCGTCAGGGGAATGAAAAACTGTTTTTT
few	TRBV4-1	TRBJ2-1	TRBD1	CASCETGSSYNEQFF	TGCGCCAGCTGCGAGACAGGGAGCTCCTACAATGAGCAGTTCTTC
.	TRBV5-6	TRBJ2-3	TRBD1	CASRWDRGWDTQYF	TGTGCCAGCAGATGGGACAGGGGTTGGGATACGCAGTATTTT
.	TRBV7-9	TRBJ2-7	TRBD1	CASSLQGRGDYEQYF	TGTGCCAGCAGCCTACAGGGGAGAGGTGATTACGAGCAGTACTTC
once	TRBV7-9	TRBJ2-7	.	CASSINRDEQYF	TGTGCCAGCAGCATCAACCGGGACGAGCAGTACTTC
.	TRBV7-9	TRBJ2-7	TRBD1	CASSLALGTATYEQYF	TGTGCCAGCAGCTTAGCACTTGGGACAGCTACCTACGAGCAGTACTTC
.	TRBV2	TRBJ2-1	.	CASTVGREQFF	TGTGCCAGCACAGTCGGTCGTGAGCAGTTCTTC
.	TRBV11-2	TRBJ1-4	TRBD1	CATTSGGEKLFF	TGTGCCACGACCTCAGGGGGTGAAAAACTGTTTTTT
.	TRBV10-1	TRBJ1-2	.	CASSGGSGPYGYTF	TGCGCCAGCAGTGGAGGCTCCGGCCCCTATGGCTACACCTTC
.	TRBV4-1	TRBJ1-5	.	CASSQGWDGLYSNQPQHF	TGCGCCAGCAGCCAAGGATGGGACGGACTTTATAGCAATCAGCCCCAGCATTTT
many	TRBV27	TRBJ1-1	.	CASSFGSGTEAFF	TGTGCCAGCAGTTTTGGTTCCGGCACTGAAGCTTTCTTT
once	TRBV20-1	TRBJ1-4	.	CSAERGEKLFF	TGCAGTGCTGAGCGCGGGGAAAAACTGTTTTTT
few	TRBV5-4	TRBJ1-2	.	CASSFDTYGYTF	TGTGCCAGCAGCTTCGACACCTATGGCTACACCTTC
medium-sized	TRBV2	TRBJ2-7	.	CASSAVGYEQYF	TGTGCCAGCAGTGCAGTGGGCTACGAGCAGTACTTC
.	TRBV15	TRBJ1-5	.	CATSRGNWDSNQPQHF	TGTGCCACCAGCAGAGGGAACTGGGATAGCAATCAGCCCCAGCATTTT
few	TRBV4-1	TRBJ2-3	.	CASRPTSVTDTQYF	TGCGCCAGCCGCCCAACGTCCGTCACAGATACGCAGTATTTT
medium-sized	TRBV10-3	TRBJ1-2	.	CAGAGESSNYGYTF	TGTGCCGGCGCAGGGGAATCCTCGAACTATGGCTACACCTTC
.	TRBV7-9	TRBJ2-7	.	CASSLVTRAEIYEQYF	TGTGCCAGCAGCCTCGTCACCCGAGCCGAAATCTACGAGCAGTACTTC
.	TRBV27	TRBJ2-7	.	CASSRRAGIYEQYF	TGTGCCAGCAGCAGAAGGGCAGGGATCTACGAGCAGTACTTC
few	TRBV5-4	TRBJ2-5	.	CASSWEETQYF	TGTGCCAGCAGCTGGGAAGAGACCCAGTACTTC
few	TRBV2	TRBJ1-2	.	CAVGPGYGYTF	TGTGCCGTAGGGCCAGGCTATGGCTACACCTTC
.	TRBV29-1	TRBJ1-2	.	CSVRGESTGYTF	TGCAGCGTCCGAGGGGAGTCGACCGGCTACACCTTC
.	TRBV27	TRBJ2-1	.	CASSFYSDNEQFF	TGTGCCAGCAGTTTTTATTCGGACAATGAGCAGTTCTTC
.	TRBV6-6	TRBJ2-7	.	CASSYSRGSAYEQYF	TGTGCCAGCAGTTACTCCCGGGGAAGTGCCTACGAGCAGTACTTC
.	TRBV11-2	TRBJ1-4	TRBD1	CASSSWDRDEKLFF	TGTGCCAGCAGCTCGTGGGACAGGGATGAAAAACTGTTTTTT
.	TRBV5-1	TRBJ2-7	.	CASSLEQAHYEQYF	TGCGCCAGCAGCTTGGAACAGGCCCACTACGAGCAGTACTTC
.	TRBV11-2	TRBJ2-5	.	CASSLVQGQETQYF	TGTGCCAGCAGCTTAGTCCAGGGGCAAGAGACCCAGTACTTC
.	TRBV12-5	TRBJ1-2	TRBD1	CASGLGEQGPPHF	TGTGCTAGTGGTTTGGGGGAACAGGGGCCCCCTCACTTC